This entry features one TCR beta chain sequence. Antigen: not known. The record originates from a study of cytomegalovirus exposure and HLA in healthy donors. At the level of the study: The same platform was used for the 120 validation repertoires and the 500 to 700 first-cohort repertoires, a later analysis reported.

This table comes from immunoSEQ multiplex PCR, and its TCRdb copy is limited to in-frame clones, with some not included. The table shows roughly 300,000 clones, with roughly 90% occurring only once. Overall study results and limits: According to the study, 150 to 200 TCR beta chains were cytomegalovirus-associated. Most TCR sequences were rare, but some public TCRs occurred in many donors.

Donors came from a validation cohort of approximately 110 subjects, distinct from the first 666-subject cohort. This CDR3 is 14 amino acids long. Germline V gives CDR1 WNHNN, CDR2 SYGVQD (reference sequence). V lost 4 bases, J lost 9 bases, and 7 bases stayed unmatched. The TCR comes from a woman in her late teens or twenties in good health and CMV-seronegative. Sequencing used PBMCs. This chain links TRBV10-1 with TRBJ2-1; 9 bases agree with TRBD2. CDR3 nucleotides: TGCGCCAGCAGTGGACTGCGGGAGGGCAGTGAGCAGTTCTTC. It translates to CASSGLREGSEQFF.